The 22 T cell receptor beta chains below all came from one sample that was sequenced in a study of shared clonotypes between healthy human individuals. This table comes from immunoSEQ multiplex PCR, and its TCRdb copy is limited to in-frame clones, with some not included. The sample consists of some 690,000 clones, around 90% of them appearing once. Source material: memory CD8+ T cells from PBMCs. Subset specified: CD45RO+ cells pooled with CCR7-negative TemRA cells. The receptors stem from a man between 18 and 29 years old in good health. Some clones in this sample may be carry-over from other donors' samples.

The rearrangement joins TRBV6-8 to TRBJ1-5; D gene ambiguous. The CDR3 is 13 residues long. With 6 bases removed from V and 3 bases from J, the gap between germline ends came to 9 bases. CDR1 and CDR2 from the germline V gene are MNHGY and SAAAGT. CDR3: CASRIKYNQPQHF. The CDR3 region has the DNA TGTGCCAGCAGAATAAAATACAATCAGCCCCAGCATTTT.

The V and J genes are TRBV5-1 and TRBJ2-2; D is perhaps TRBD1 (6 bases). Deletions cut 4 bases from V and 11 bases from J, with 15 bases between. This CDR3 region has 13 residues. Germline assignment: CDR1 SGHRS and CDR2 YFSETQ. CDR3: CASSQGSLEELFF. CDR3 in DNA: TGCGCCAGCAGCCAGGGGTCTCTAGAAGAGCTGTTTTTT.

The chain uses TRBV7-3 and TRBJ1-1; D remains ambiguous. Looked up from germline, CDR1 is SGHTA and CDR2 is FQGTGA. The CDR3 runs 14 residues. Trimming left V 2 bases short and J 7 bases short, with 14 bases between. For the CDR3, the DNA is TGTGCCAGCAGCTTAGGAGGGCCCTCCCATGAAGCTTTCTTT. Translation: CASSLGGPSHEAFF.

This clone appeared a single time. The chain links TRBV19 to TRBJ1-5; D possibly corresponds to TRBD1 (6 bases). This CDR3 region has 15 residues. V was shortened by 4 bases and J by 5 bases, with 15 bases between the two germline ends. CDR1 LNHDA and CDR2 SQIVND come from the germline V gene (reference sequence). This CDR3 reads CASSTPDSWYQPQHF. CDR3 sequence (DNA): TGTGCCAGTAGTACCCCGGACAGTTGGTATCAGCCCCAGCATTTT.

This clone was counted once. The V and J genes are TRBV6-5 and TRBJ1-2, with D possibly being TRBD1 (5 bases). V gave up 5 bases and J gave up 4 bases, with 11 bases separating them. The CDR3 totals 13 residues. Germline-derived CDR1 and CDR2 are MNHEY and SVGAGI. The chain's CDR3 is CASSEGFGYGYTF. As DNA, the CDR3 is TGTGCCAGCAGTGAGGGGTTTGGCTATGGCTACACCTTC.

The chain combines TRBV29-1 with TRBJ2-1; 10 positions match TRBD2. With 6 bases clipped from V and 2 bases from J, the junction kept 7 bases outside the gene matches. Germline values: CDR1 SQVTM, CDR2 ANQGSEA. This CDR3 spans 15 amino acids. The CDR3 sequence: CSVPASGRAYNEQFF. The CDR3 DNA reads as TGCAGCGTCCCTGCGAGCGGGAGGGCCTACAATGAGCAGTTCTTC.

Concerning this clone: This CDR3 is also generated by other DNA sequences in the sample. V is TRBV5-6 and J is TRBJ2-2; D is unclear. V was trimmed by 2 bases and J by 7 bases, leaving 6 bases between them. The CDR3 loop spans 12 amino acids. Germline V lookup: CDR1 SGHDT, CDR2 YYEEEE. CDR3 coding DNA: TGTGCCAGCAGCTTTCGTAGCGGGGAGCTGTTTTTT. Translation: CASSFRSGELFF.

This rearrangement joins TRBV27 to TRBJ2-5, with D maybe TRBD1 (6 bases). The V and J ends lost 4 bases and 6 bases respectively, with 15 bases between them. Germline V gene sequence: CDR1 MNHEY, CDR2 SMNVEV (reference sequence). CDR3 length: 14 residues. The CDR3 sequence: CASSSWTERQTQYF. The CDR3 region has the DNA TGTGCCAGCAGTTCATGGACAGAACGGCAGACCCAGTACTTC.

The chain combines TRBV27 with TRBJ2-7; possible D gene TRBD1, 5 bases. The V gene's germline CDR1 is MNHEY and CDR2 SMNVEV (reference sequence). Trimming left V 4 bases short and J 6 bases short, with 10 bases between. The CDR3 has 12 amino acids. The DNA for the CDR3 is TGTGCCAGCAGTTCAGGGTTCGGCGAGCAGTACTTC. The encoded protein is CASSSGFGEQYF.

Here the CDR3 DNA reads TGTGCCAGCAGCTCTGACAGGGCTTTATCACCCCTCCACTTT. It codes for CASSSDRALSPLHF. The chain links TRBV6-1 to TRBJ1-6; 7 bases map to TRBD1. This CDR3 contains 14 residues. Germline CDR1 MNHNS, CDR2 SASEGT. V shed 6 bases and J 10 bases; nucleotides not matched to a gene: 9.

The chain links TRBV9 to TRBJ2-2, with TRBD1 matching 9 bases. Germline V gene sequence: CDR1 SGDLS, CDR2 YYNGEE. CDR3 length equals 17 residues. V trimming: 1 base; J trimming: 3 bases; junction bases outside the gene matches: 7. The CDR3 nucleotides are TGTGCCAGCAGCGTAAAACGGGACAGGGTCGACACCGGGGAGCTGTTTTTT. It specifies CASSVKRDRVDTGELFF.

This clone was seen only a few times. The chain employs TRBV5-1 and TRBJ1-3; D remains ambiguous. The germline V gene has CDR1 SGHRS and CDR2 YFSETQ. This CDR3 contains 14 residues. Trimming pared 2 bases from V and 0 bases from J, leaving 6 bases between. CDR3 protein: CASSLYGSGNTIYF. DNA of the CDR3: TGCGCCAGCAGCTTATACGGCTCTGGAAACACCATATATTTT.

The rearrangement links TRBV28 to TRBJ1-2; 7 bases match TRBD1. V shed 6 bases and J 6 bases; nucleotides not matched to a gene: 16. Germline V lookup: CDR1 MDHEN, CDR2 SYDVKM. This CDR3 spans 16 amino acids. In nucleotides, the CDR3 is TGTGCCAGCAGCTCCCTCTGGGGGCTTACAGGGGATGGCTACACCTTC. This codes for CASSSLWGLTGDGYTF.

CDR3 in DNA: TGTGCCACCAGCAGAGAAGCGGGTCACTTCTACGAGCAGTACTTC. It codes for CATSREAGHFYEQYF. This chain uses TRBV15 with TRBJ2-7; D possibly corresponds to TRBD2 (6 bases). The CDR3 spans 15 residues. Germline V gene lookup returns CDR1 LNHNV and CDR2 YYDKDF (reference sequence). Trimming took off 0 bases at V and 3 bases at J, with 12 bases between the two ends. Together with reference TRBV15 and TRBJ2-7, the CDR3 gives the full variable domain: DAMVIQNPRYQVTQFGKPVTLSCSQTLNHNVMYWYQQKSSQAPKLLFHYYDKDFNNEADTPDNFQSRRPNTSFCFLDIRSPGLGDTAMYLCATSREAGHFYEQYFGPGTRLTVT.

This clone was recorded once. This chain connects TRBV7-2 to TRBJ2-7; 7 nucleotides align to TRBD1. With 3 bases clipped from V and 1 base from J, the junction kept 6 bases outside the gene matches. Germline V gives CDR1 SGHTA, CDR2 FQGNSA. The CDR3 totals 15 residues. The CDR3 loop reads CASSFGTVQSYEQYF. CDR3 coding DNA: TGTGCCAGCAGCTTCGGGACAGTTCAGTCCTACGAGCAGTACTTC.

This chain joins TRBV14 and TRBJ1-2; tentative D call: TRBD1 (5 bases). The CDR3 totals 14 residues. The germline V and J ends were trimmed by 4 bases and 5 bases, with 14 bases remaining between them. From germline, CDR1 is SGHDN and CDR2 FVKESK. Here the CDR3 reads CASSPRGGLYGYTF. In nucleotides, the CDR3 is TGTGCCAGCAGCCCCCGCGGGGGGTTGTATGGCTACACCTTC.

The rearrangement links TRBV7-8 to TRBJ2-7; D unclear. Germline lookup yields CDR1 SGHVS and CDR2 FQNEAQ. The CDR3 runs 15 residues. V lost 3 bases, J lost 0 bases, and 12 bases lay in between. As DNA, the CDR3 is TGTGCCAGCAGCTTTGGTCTGGCCGGCTCCTACGAGCAGTACTTC. Its translation is CASSFGLAGSYEQYF.

The V call is TRBV6-5, the J call TRBJ2-7; no firm D call. V was clipped by 0 bases and J by 5 bases, with 8 bases between them. This CDR3 comprises 13 residues. Germline CDR1 is MNHEY and CDR2 is SVGAGI. The CDR3 spells CASSYSRVHEQYF. The DNA for the CDR3 is TGTGCCAGCAGTTACTCAAGGGTCCACGAGCAGTACTTC.

V and J are TRBV18 and TRBJ2-7, with D tentatively TRBD2 (6 bases). The germline CDR1 and CDR2 sequences are KGHSH and LQKENI. The V end was cut by 0 bases, the J end by 4 bases, with 13 bases between. CDR3 length: 15 residues. This CDR3 is CASSPPSGGIYEQYF. The DNA of the CDR3 is TGTGCCAGCTCACCACCTAGCGGAGGAATTTACGAGCAGTACTTC.

This clone came up once. The chain combines TRBV7-9 with TRBJ2-7; D gene uncertain. Trimming stripped 5 bases from V and 0 bases from J, with 23 bases between. From germline, CDR1 is SEHNR and CDR2 FQNEAQ (reference sequence). The CDR3 is 18 residues long. The CDR3 region is CASSHDPRQNLFSYEQYF. In DNA, the CDR3 is TGTGCCAGCAGCCACGACCCCCGGCAGAACCTTTTCTCCTACGAGCAGTACTTC.

Concerning this clone itself: This sequence is one base from a far larger clone and is likely a read error. The chain recombines TRBV28 with TRBJ1-1, with D perhaps TRBD1 (5 bases). Germline V gene data show CDR1 as MDHEN and CDR2 as SYDVKM. The CDR3 totals 12 residues. As DNA, the CDR3 is TGTGCCAGCAACCCTCAGGGCACTAAAGCTTTCTTT. It encodes CASNPQGTKAFF.

The chain joins TRBV7-3 to TRBJ2-7; 7 positions match TRBD2. The V and J ends lost 5 bases and 2 bases, in that order; junction bases with no gene match: 9. CDR3 length: 15 amino acids. Germline-derived CDR1 and CDR2 are SGHTA and FQGTGA. For the CDR3, the DNA is TGTGCCAGCAGCCTCCTCCCAGCGGGAACCTACGAGCAGTACTTC. Translating gives CASSLLPAGTYEQYF.